The rows below give T cell receptor beta chains drawn from one sample of a study of graft-versus-host responses after intestinal transplantation. Sequencing used immunoSEQ multiplex PCR; TCRdb keeps in-frame clones, though not all of them. The data hold about 88,000 clones, with roughly 90% observed a single time. These receptors have no known antigen. The source material was unstimulated CD4+ T cells sorted from spleen or lymph node cells, sampled before intestinal transplant. These receptors originate from a human donor who received an intestinal transplant. CDR3s include the opening cysteine and the closing phenylalanine or tryptophan. D genes are given only for firm matches. For some rows the clone size is stated as once, few or many, or as a class when expanded; others skip it.

abundance | j_gene | d_gene | v_gene | CDR3nt | CDR3aa
. | TRBJ1-2 | . | TRBV5-1 | TGCGCCAGCAGCGCCGGGAGCCATGGCTACACCTTC | CASSAGSHGYTF
. | TRBJ1-4 | . | TRBV10-3 | TGTGCCATCAGTGAAGGGGGGGTGGGAGAAAAACTGTTTTTT | CAISEGGVGEKLFF
once | TRBJ2-1 | TRBD1 | TRBV2 | TGTGCCAGCAGCTCCCCGGGACAGGGTATCAGTGAGCAGTTCTTC | CASSSPGQGISEQFF
. | TRBJ1-6 | . | TRBV7-9 | TGTGCCAGCAGCTTTTCCAGGGGCAATTCACCCCTCCACTTT | CASSFSRGNSPLHF
. | TRBJ2-2 | . | TRBV12-5 | TGTGCTAGTGGCACTATCCTGGGGGGAGATACCACCGGGGAGCTGTTTTTT | CASGTILGGDTTGELFF
. | TRBJ1-2 | . | TRBV4-2 | TGTGCCAGCAGCCAAGCCAGGGATTTGTCCGGCTACACCTTC | CASSQARDLSGYTF
. | TRBJ1-1 | . | TRBV21-1 | TGTGCCAGCAGCAAAAGGTCGGGACACCTGAACACTGAAGCTTTCTTT | CASSKRSGHLNTEAFF
. | TRBJ1-1 | . | TRBV6-1 | TGTGCCAGCAGTGAACCCAGTCTGACGGGGAATCTCGGCACTGAAGCTTTCTTT | CASSEPSLTGNLGTEAFF
. | TRBJ1-1 | . | TRBV19 | TGTGCCAGTAGTGGCAGGGCGACTGAAGCTTTCTTT | CASSGRATEAFF
. | TRBJ2-1 | TRBD2 | TRBV9 | TGTGCCAGCAGCGCCCGGGACTACCTCAATGAGCAGTTCTTC | CASSARDYLNEQFF
. | TRBJ1-5 | . | TRBV2 | TGTGCCAGCAGCGACGGCGGGGGGGGCAATCAGCCCCAGCATTTT | CASSDGGGGNQPQHF
. | TRBJ2-2 | . | TRBV7-8 | TGTGCCAGCAGCCCTCCGACAGGGAGGTGGACCGGGGAGCTGTTTTTT | CASSPPTGRWTGELFF
. | TRBJ2-7 | . | TRBV5-1 | TGCGCCAGCAGCTTGGGGGACGGGGGGCCTTACGAGCAGTACTTC | CASSLGDGGPYEQYF
. | TRBJ2-7 | . | TRBV7-3 | TGTGCCAGCAGCTTGACAGGGGAGGGCCACGAGCAGTACTTC | CASSLTGEGHEQYF
. | TRBJ2-7 | TRBD2 | TRBV6-1 | TGTGCCAGGAGAGACCTAGCGGGTCCCTACGAGCAGTACTTC | CARRDLAGPYEQYF
. | TRBJ2-1 | . | TRBV7-3 | TGTGCCAGCAGCTTATTAGCTGGGAATGAGCAGTTCTTC | CASSLLAGNEQFF
few | TRBJ1-1 | . | TRBV7-6 | TGTGCCAGCAGCTTAAAGGGGGACACTGAAGCTTTCTTT | CASSLKGDTEAFF
. | TRBJ2-7 | . | TRBV5-1 | TGCGCCAGCAGCTTGGACTACCCCCCCTACGAGCAGTACTTC | CASSLDYPPYEQYF
. | TRBJ1-2 | TRBD1 | TRBV5-8 | TGTGCCAGCAGCGATCGACAGGGGGGGATCTATGGCTACACCTTC | CASSDRQGGIYGYTF
. | TRBJ2-7 | TRBD1 | TRBV5-1 | TGCGCCAGCAGCGTGAACAGGGGGCGATTCCCCGAGCAGTACTTC | CASSVNRGRFPEQYF
. | TRBJ1-1 | TRBD1 | TRBV12-5 | TGTGCTGGGGGCGGGGACAGACAGAACACTGAAGCTTTCTTT | CAGGGDRQNTEAFF
. | TRBJ1-5 | . | TRBV6-4 | TGTGCCAGCAGTGAGGGAACAGGGTTGCCCCAGCATTTT | CASSEGTGLPQHF
. | TRBJ1-1 | . | TRBV27 | TGTGCCAGCAGTTTAACAGCGAACACTGAAGCTTTCTTT | CASSLTANTEAFF
. | TRBJ1-2 | . | TRBV18 | TGTGCCAGCTCACCACTGGACGGACAGTTCTATGGCTACACCTTC | CASSPLDGQFYGYTF
. | TRBJ1-1 | . | TRBV14 | TGTGCCAGCAGCCAAGGAGTCTCTGAAGCTTTCTTT | CASSQGVSEAFF
. | TRBJ1-1 | . | TRBV19 | TGTGCCAGTACGATGGCAGGGTTGGACACTGAAGCTTTCTTT | CASTMAGLDTEAFF
. | TRBJ1-2 | . | TRBV7-9 | TGTGCCAGCAGCCCCCCCCGGTCTCCTTATGGCTACACCTTC | CASSPPRSPYGYTF
. | TRBJ2-4 | TRBD2 | TRBV5-1 | TGCGCCAGCAGCAAGGCAGGACTAGCGGGGGTTGGGGGGGACATTCAGTACTTC | CASSKAGLAGVGGDIQYF
. | TRBJ1-4 | . | TRBV10-3 | TGTGCCATCAGTGGCCGCCAGGGGCCAAATGAAAAACTGTTTTTT | CAISGRQGPNEKLFF
. | TRBJ2-7 | . | TRBV5-1 | TGCGCCAGCAGGGAGGGGTTCCACGAGCAGTACTTC | CASREGFHEQYF
once | TRBJ2-7 | TRBD1 | TRBV5-1 | TGCGCCAGCAGCCCGAGACAGGGGGAGGACGAGCAGTACTTC | CASSPRQGEDEQYF
. | TRBJ2-2 | TRBD1 | TRBV7-8 | TGTGCCAGCAGCCTGAGGGACAGGGGCACCGGGGAGCTGTTTTTT | CASSLRDRGTGELFF
. | TRBJ1-5 | . | TRBV2 | TGTGCCAGCAGCGGGGTAAGTTCCCAGCATTTT | CASSGVSSQHF
. | TRBJ1-1 | . | TRBV5-5 | TGTGCCAGCAGCCCAATAGCAGAAATGAACACTGAAGCTTTCTTT | CASSPIAEMNTEAFF
. | TRBJ2-5 | . | TRBV9 | TGTGCCAGCAGCGTAGGAGGATTGGATGAGACCCAGTACTTC | CASSVGGLDETQYF
. | TRBJ2-7 | . | TRBV9 | TGTGCCAGCAGCCCTTATAGTGGGGGGTACGAGCAGTACTTC | CASSPYSGGYEQYF
. | TRBJ2-7 | TRBD2 | TRBV7-8 | TGTGCCAGCAGCCAGGGCGGGACGTTAGCGGGGGAGCAGTACTTC | CASSQGGTLAGEQYF
. | TRBJ1-1 | . | TRBV5-6 | TGTGCCAGCAGCTCGGGGCAGGCGGGGCGGAACACTGAAGCTTTCTTT | CASSSGQAGRNTEAFF
. | TRBJ1-2 | TRBD1 | TRBV29-1 | TGCAGCGCCCGGACAGGAGGCTACACCTTC | CSARTGGYTF
. | TRBJ2-1 | TRBD2 | TRBV6-1 | TGTGCCAGTTCCTCCCTCGAGCGGGGCGAGCAGTTCTTC | CASSSLERGEQFF
. | TRBJ2-7 | TRBD1 | TRBV19 | TGTGCCAGTAGCCCCCGGACAGGGGACGAGCAGTACTTC | CASSPRTGDEQYF
. | TRBJ2-2 | . | TRBV19 | TGTGCCAGTAATTCGGTCGTCAGGGCCTCCACCGGGGAGCTGTTTTTT | CASNSVVRASTGELFF
. | TRBJ1-5 | . | TRBV13 | TGTGCCAGCAGCTCCAAAGAGACTCGGCCCCAGCATTTT | CASSSKETRPQHF
. | TRBJ2-4 | . | TRBV27 | TGTGCCAGCAGTCCAGGACAGATAGCCAAAAACATTCAGTACTTC | CASSPGQIAKNIQYF
. | TRBJ2-7 | . | TRBV7-9 | TGTGCCAGCAGCCGACCGGACACGATATACGAGCAGTACTTC | CASSRPDTIYEQYF
. | TRBJ1-2 | . | TRBV6-1 | TGTGCCAGCAGTGAAGCGGGCATCTATGGCTACACCTTC | CASSEAGIYGYTF
. | TRBJ2-1 | . | TRBV5-1 | TGCGCCAGCAGCTTGGAGGGGGGGCACAATGAGCAGTTCTTC | CASSLEGGHNEQFF
once | TRBJ2-3 | . | TRBV11-2 | TGTGCCAGCAGCCTCAGGCCCCCAGGGGATGGAACAGATACGCAGTATTTT | CASSLRPPGDGTDTQYF